The sequence of this TCR beta chain was determined in a study of shared clonotypes between healthy human individuals. TCRdb keeps only in-frame clones here, not all; method: immunoSEQ multiplex PCR. The sample holds 600,000 to 700,000 clones; around four fifths are singletons and the top ten take 1.5% to 2%. The length of the CDR3 is 15 residues. Germline trimming cut 2 bases from V and 6 bases from J; bases unmatched to any gene: 7. Germline lookup yields CDR1 SGHRS and CDR2 YFSETQ. The source of this sequence is a young woman in good health. The rearrangement links TRBV5-1 to TRBJ2-2, with 7 bases fitting TRBD1. Sequencing was done on a sample of memory CD4+ T cells sorted from blood. This sample's subset: CD45RA-negative fraction. Written as DNA, the CDR3 is TGCGCCAGCAGCTTCATACAGGGGAATGCCGGGGAGCTGTTTTTT. This translates into CASSFIQGNAGELFF.